The rows below give T cell receptor beta chains drawn from one sample of a study of response to subunit inactivated influenza vaccine. A single record per CDR3 protein comes from TCRdb applying MiXCR to the RT-PCR reads. The sample lists 650,000 to 700,000 distinct CDR3 sequences, around a sixth occurring once. The specimen was PBMCs from blood, collected about 11 days after vaccination. The receptors originated from a man aged 50 to 60 who received an inactivated influenza vaccine. CDR3s include the opening cysteine and the closing phenylalanine or tryptophan.

V gene | CDR3 protein
TRBV28 | CASRTMGTATYEQYF
TRBV20-1 | CSASKTSGRTDTQYF
TRBV5-1 | CASSLNSGYEQFF
TRBV4-3 | CASSQDPASGGNEQFF
TRBV28 | CASSRGFSGSRLEQYF
TRBV7-9 | CASSSPVGSYTEAFF
TRBV27 | CASSSTSPRPYRQFF
TRBV25-1 | CASSEGTGGLYEQYF
TRBV7-9 | CASSLGTGVSTDTQYF
TRBV7-8 | CASSLVWDRGRNEQFF
TRBV7-9 | CAISPRGGATDTQYF
TRBV12-3/TRBV12-4 | CASSTPQSTSTDTQYF
TRBV10-3 | CAIRDRTVYEQYF
TRBV4-2 | CASSKKGEQETQYF
TRBV6-1 | CASSVGPTRSDTQYF
TRBV7-9 | CASSLGALEAFF
TRBV5-1 | CASSIGQEGETQYF
TRBV28 | CASSLNERIF
TRBV20-1 | CSARGLAGGTEQFF
TRBV4-3 | CASSQTFGSSYNEQFF
TRBV10-2 | CASSDRVFVYGYTF
TRBV11-1 | CASSPGTDQIYEQYF
TRBV5-1 | CASSSRFAAADNEQFF
TRBV4-2 | CASSQEGFTDTQYF
TRBV2 | CASSTRTEAVPGELFF
TRBV27 | CASSSTGQSANYGYTF
TRBV4-2 | CASSQEVSGANVLTF
TRBV5-1 | CASSEGVGQPQHF
TRBV7-9 | CASSFGGLGVEKLFF
TRBV24-1 | CATSGWGGNEQFF
TRBV6-2/TRBV6-3 | CASSPWLGEGYGYTF
TRBV7-2 | CASSLVGENYGYTF
TRBV2 | CASTGARTGELFF
TRBV5-1 | CAAEVERTDTQYF
TRBV2 | CASSVDRGEETQYF
TRBV6-1 | CASSDTTFTDTQYF
TRBV28 | CASKPHGTGGVYEQYF
TRBV6-2/TRBV6-3 | CASSYGGGPNYGYTF
TRBV5-1 | CASSLTRGRTGELFF
TRBV12-3/TRBV12-4 | CASSWAGGPLHF
TRBV11-1 | CASSPDGLGGSAYNEQFF
TRBV7-9 | CASSPTGNSYGYTF
TRBV6-1 | CASRKYNEQFF
TRBV5-4 | CASSPGRTEYF
TRBV9 | CASSVQGNSGANVLTF
TRBV29-1 | CSVEGVLGGGETQYF
TRBV20-1 | CSARLAGGEQFF
TRBV7-2 | CASSLSDNHLNEQFF
TRBV6-6 | CASSDRRGSGYF
TRBV10-1 | CASSEDSALARRADTQYF
TRBV7-2 | CASSLDGGPYEQYF
TRBV7-3 | CASSLAPRVAGNTIYF
TRBV4-1 | CASSQGSSGGAIDTQYF
TRBV7-2 | CASSLDGTGLIYEQYF
TRBV9 | CASAGQNYGYTF
TRBV3-1 | CASSQASANYGYTF